This T cell receptor beta chain was documented in a study of control samples from healthy donors and cancer patients. Germline loops: CDR1 SGHAT, CDR2 FQDESV (reference sequence). With 0 bases removed from V and 0 bases from J, the gap between germline ends came to 6 bases. The CDR3 sequence is 15 residues long. Repertoires were generated with immunoSEQ multiplex PCR, while TCRdb's copy carries only in-frame clones and drops some. The data hold around 120,000 clones, with more than 70% observed a single time. The chain joins TRBV11-1 to TRBJ1-3; D unresolved. This sequence was found in a woman aged 65 to 85 in good health. The sample taken for sequencing was blood. CDR3 loop: CASSLAPSSGNTIYF. CDR3 nucleotides: TGTGCCAGCAGCTTAGCGCCGTCCTCTGGAAACACCATATATTTT.